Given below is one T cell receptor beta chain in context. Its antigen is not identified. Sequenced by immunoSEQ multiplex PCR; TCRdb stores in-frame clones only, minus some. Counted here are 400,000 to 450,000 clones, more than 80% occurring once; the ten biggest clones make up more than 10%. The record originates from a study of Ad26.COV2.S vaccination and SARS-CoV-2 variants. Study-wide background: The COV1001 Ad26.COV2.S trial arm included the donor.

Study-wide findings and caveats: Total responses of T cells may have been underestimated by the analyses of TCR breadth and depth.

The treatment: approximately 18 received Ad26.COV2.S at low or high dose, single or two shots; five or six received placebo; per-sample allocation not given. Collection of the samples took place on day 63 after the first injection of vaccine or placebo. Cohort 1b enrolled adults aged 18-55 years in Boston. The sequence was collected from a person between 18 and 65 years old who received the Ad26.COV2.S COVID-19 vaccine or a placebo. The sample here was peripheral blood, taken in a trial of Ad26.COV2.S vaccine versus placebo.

Here the CDR3 reads CASSQDPTGQREKLFF. Here the CDR3 DNA reads TGTGCCAGCAGCCAAGATCCGACAGGCCAAAGAGAAAAACTGTTTTTT. This chain uses TRBV3-1 (or the pseudogene TRBV3-2) with TRBJ1-4; possibly TRBD1 for D (6 bases). This CDR3 has 16 amino acids. Germline V gene lookup returns CDR1 LGHDT and CDR2 YNNKEL (reference sequence). Trimming stripped 0 bases from V and 8 bases from J, with 16 bases between.